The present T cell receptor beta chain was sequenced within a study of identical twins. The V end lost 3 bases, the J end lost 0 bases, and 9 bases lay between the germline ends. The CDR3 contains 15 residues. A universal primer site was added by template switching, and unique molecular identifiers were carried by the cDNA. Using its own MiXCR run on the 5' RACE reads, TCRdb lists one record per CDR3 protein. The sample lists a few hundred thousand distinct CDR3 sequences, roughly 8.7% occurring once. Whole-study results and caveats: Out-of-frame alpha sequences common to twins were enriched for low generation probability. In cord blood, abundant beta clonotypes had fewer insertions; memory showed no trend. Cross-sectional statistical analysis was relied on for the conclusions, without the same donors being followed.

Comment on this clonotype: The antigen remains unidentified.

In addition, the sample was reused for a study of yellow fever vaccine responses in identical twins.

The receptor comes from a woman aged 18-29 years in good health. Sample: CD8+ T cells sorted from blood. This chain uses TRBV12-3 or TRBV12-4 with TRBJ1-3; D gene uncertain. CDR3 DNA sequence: TGTGCCAGCAGTTTCGGAGCGAACTCTGGAAACACCATATATTTT. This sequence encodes CASSFGANSGNTIYF.